This section outlines one T cell receptor beta chain sequence together with its context. This specimen comes from a study of blood T cell repertoires in COVID-19. Across the study: PBMCs, B-cell-depleted T cells, or T cells were the source of the cDNA or gDNA that made up the material.

CDR3 length: 17 amino acids. With V trimmed by 0 bases and J by 4 bases, 9 bases remained unmatched. Germline CDR1 and CDR2: SGDLS and YYNGEE. Data came from immunoSEQ multiplex PCR; TCRdb stores just in-frame clones and leaves some out. This table has more than 85,000 clones, around 86% appearing once. This sequence originates from a man older than 75 with acute or convalescent COVID-19. The source material was peripheral blood. The rearrangement links TRBV9 to TRBJ2-5; TRBD2 aligns across 10 bases. CDR3 loop: CASSVGASGSLGETQYF. CDR3 nucleotide sequence: TGTGCCAGCAGCGTAGGAGCTAGCGGGAGTTTGGGAGAGACCCAGTACTTC.